The 28 T cell receptor beta chains presented below share a single source sample, sequenced in a study of T cell responses to AZD1222 COVID-19 vaccine. TCRdb's copy holds only in-frame clones and misses some; the assay was immunoSEQ multiplex PCR. The repertoire consists of 7,500 to 8,500 clones, with around 87% occurring once and the leading ten covering roughly 6.5%. This material consisted of peripheral blood, taken 28 days after the second AZD1222 dose. The receptors stem from an adult who received the AZD1222 COVID-19 vaccine.

In its sample, this clone was seen a few times. This chain connects TRBV3-1 (or the pseudogene TRBV3-2) to TRBJ1-2, with D possibly TRBD1 on 5 matching bases. The CDR3 contains 13 residues. Germline loops: CDR1 LGHDT, CDR2 YNNKEL (reference sequence). The V gene lost 3 bases and the J gene lost 8 bases, with 13 bases spanning the gap. The CDR3 spells CASSHLIGAGYTF. The CDR3 DNA reads TGTGCCAGCAGCCACTTGATTGGGGCGGGCTACACCTTC.

The V gene is TRBV6-2 or TRBV6-3, the J gene TRBJ1-5; TRBD1 matches at 8 bases. CDR3 length equals 14 residues. Germline CDR1 is MNHEY and CDR2 is SVGEGT. The J segment lost 7 bases and the V segment lost 6 bases, leaving 8 bases of the junction unmatched. CDR3 in DNA: TGTGCCAGCAGCCACGGACAGGGCGGCCAGCCCCAGCATTTT. This translates into CASSHGQGGQPQHF.

V usage is TRBV2 and J usage is TRBJ1-1, with unresolved D. CDR1 is SNHLY, CDR2 FYNNEI, per germline. The CDR3 has 13 amino acids. V was pared by 11 bases and J by 0 bases, with 13 bases between. The CDR3 nucleotides are TGTGCCGGAGCGACGGCCATGAACACTGAAGCTTTCTTT. Translating gives CAGATAMNTEAFF.

The chain joins TRBV7-2 to TRBJ1-4, with 7 nucleotides matching TRBD1. The ends lost 6 bases at V and 7 bases at J; junction bases unmatched: 11. There are 15 residues in the CDR3. In germline, CDR1 is SGHTA, CDR2 FQGNSA. The CDR3 spells CASRTDQGGSEKLFF. In DNA form, the CDR3 reads TGTGCCAGCAGGACGGACCAGGGGGGGAGTGAAAAACTGTTTTTT.

The chain has TRBV29-1 and TRBJ2-7, with TRBD1 identical over 10 bases. This CDR3 comprises 14 residues. Per germline, CDR1 SQVTM and CDR2 ANQGSEA. The V and J ends lost 3 bases and 4 bases, in that order; junction bases with no gene match: 6. The DNA of the CDR3 is TGCAGCGTTGACTCCGGGACAGGGGCGTACGAGCAGTACTTC. Translation: CSVDSGTGAYEQYF.

The chain recombines TRBV19 with TRBJ1-1, with D hard to call. The germline V and J ends were trimmed by 9 bases and 6 bases, with 17 bases remaining between them. CDR1 LNHDA and CDR2 SQIVND come from the germline V gene (reference sequence). The CDR3 totals 13 residues. DNA for the CDR3: TGTGCCAGCTACTCAGGTCCCATACCTGAAGCTTTCTTT. Translation gives CASYSGPIPEAFF.

The rearrangement links TRBV20-1 to TRBJ2-1; D gene uncertain. V lost 2 bases and J lost 4, with 3 bases in between. The CDR3 totals 11 residues. Germline V lookup: CDR1 DFQATT, CDR2 SNEGSKA (reference sequence). CDR3 region: CSARLYNEQFF. The CDR3, as DNA: TGCAGTGCTAGATTATACAATGAGCAGTTCTTC.

The rearrangement joins TRBV6-2 or TRBV6-3 to TRBJ2-1; D might be TRBD1 (5 bases). CDR1 MNHEY and CDR2 SVGEGT come from the germline V gene. The CDR3 contains 17 residues. V lost 4 bases, J lost 4 bases, and 20 bases lay in between. The CDR3 here is CASSSQGLVPSYNEQFF. CDR3 in DNA: TGTGCCAGCAGTTCTCAGGGTCTCGTCCCCTCATACAATGAGCAGTTCTTC.

The chain is built from TRBV19 and TRBJ2-2; 14 bases are a match to TRBD2. CDR3 size: 18 residues. Germline V lookup: CDR1 LNHDA, CDR2 SQIVND (reference sequence). V shed 7 bases, J shed 1 base, and the junction held 8 bases outside the gene matches. CDR3 nucleotides: TGTGCCAGTAAACAATTGGGACTAGCGGGAGTGAACACCGGGGAGCTGTTTTTT. Translating gives CASKQLGLAGVNTGELFF.

The chain recombines TRBV30 with TRBJ2-7; D possibly corresponds to TRBD1 (6 bases). Germline V gene lookup returns CDR1 GTSNPN and CDR2 SVGIG (reference sequence). This CDR3 contains 13 residues. V lost 1 base, J lost 3 bases, and 10 bases lay in between. The CDR3 region is CAWSDWTDYEQYF. The CDR3 nucleotides are TGTGCCTGGAGTGATTGGACAGACTACGAGCAGTACTTC.

The V and J genes are TRBV3-1 (or the pseudogene TRBV3-2) and TRBJ1-4, with D hard to call. Trimming took off 2 bases at V and 5 bases at J, with 3 bases between the two ends. The CDR3 has 12 amino acids. Germline V lookup: CDR1 LGHDT, CDR2 YNNKEL (reference sequence). CDR3 nucleotide sequence: TGTGCCAGCAGCCAACTAAATGAAAAACTGTTTTTT. Amino acid sequence: CASSQLNEKLFF.

The chain links TRBV14 to TRBJ1-4; 9 nucleotides match TRBD1. CDR3 length: 15 amino acids. V lost 4 bases and J lost 7; bases outside the gene matches: 7. CDR1 is SGHDN and CDR2 is FVKESK in the germline V gene. The CDR3 sequence is CASSLKQGAGEKLFF. The CDR3 DNA reads as TGTGCCAGCAGCCTGAAACAGGGGGCCGGTGAAAAACTGTTTTTT. The full variable domain, its missing parts supplied by reference TRBV14 and TRBJ1-4, is EAGVTQFPSHSVIEKGQTVTLRCDPISGHDNLYWYRRVMGKEIKFLLHFVKESKQDESGMPNNRFLAERTGGTYSTLKVQPAELEDSGVYFCASSLKQGAGEKLFFGSGTQLSVL.

The genes are TRBV24-1 and TRBJ2-1; 10 nucleotides match TRBD2. With V trimmed by 6 bases and J by 12 bases, 19 bases remained unmatched. CDR3 length: 17 amino acids. Germline V gives CDR1 KGHDR, CDR2 SFDVKD. The CDR3 DNA follows: TGTGCCACCAGTAAATCTAGCGGGAGAGGGATTCAATGGTGGCAGTTCTTC. It codes for CATSKSSGRGIQWWQFF.

The genes are TRBV4-1 and TRBJ2-7; D unclear. Looked up from germline, CDR1 is MGHRA and CDR2 is YSYEKL. This CDR3 is built from 15 residues. Trimming left V 0 bases short and J 6 bases short, with 15 bases between. The CDR3 DNA is TGCGCCAGCAGCCAAGATCAAGCCAGGTCGGGCGAGCAGTACTTC. This translates into CASSQDQARSGEQYF.

This chain links TRBV19 with TRBJ2-1; possibly TRBD1 for D (6 bases). V was shortened by 1 base and J by 9 bases, with 13 bases between the two germline ends. CDR1 LNHDA and CDR2 SQIVND come from the germline V gene (reference sequence). There are 14 residues in the CDR3. The CDR3 region is CASSIVVGGSEQFF. The CDR3 DNA follows: TGTGCCAGTAGTATAGTGGTAGGGGGTAGTGAGCAGTTCTTC.

The gene calls are TRBV9 and TRBJ2-7; possibly TRBD2 for D (6 bases). Germline CDR1 and CDR2: SGDLS and YYNGEE. The CDR3 is made up of 14 amino acids. V dropped 3 bases and J dropped 2 bases, with 12 bases sitting between them. The CDR3 spells CASSARDGTYEQYF. In nucleotides, the CDR3 is TGTGCCAGCAGCGCGCGGGACGGCACCTACGAGCAGTACTTC.

DNA of the CDR3: TGTGCCAGCAGTTACTCTGCTGAGACCCAGTACTTC. Its protein product is CASSYSAETQYF. V gene TRBV6-2 or TRBV6-3 combines with J gene TRBJ2-5; D gene ambiguous. The CDR3 runs to 12 residues. V was trimmed by 0 bases and J by 5 bases, leaving 4 bases between them. Germline assignment: CDR1 MNHEY and CDR2 SVGEGT.

The V call is TRBV5-4, the J call TRBJ2-4; D not certain. The germline V gene encodes CDR1 SGHNT and CDR2 YYREEE (reference sequence). CDR3 length: 13 residues. V was pared by 0 bases and J by 2 bases, with 3 bases between. The CDR3 DNA reads as TGTGCCAGCAGCTTGGGTCCCAAAAACATTCAGTACTTC. The encoded protein is CASSLGPKNIQYF. Full variable domain (remainder filled in from reference TRBV5-4 and TRBJ2-4): ETGVTQSPTHLIKTRGQQVTLRCSSQSGHNTVSWYQQALGQGPQFIFQYYREEENGRGNFPPRFSGLQFPNYSSELNVNALELDDSALYLCASSLGPKNIQYFGAGTRLSVL.

The gene calls are TRBV9 and TRBJ2-2; D is unclear. Between the trimmed V and J ends, which lost 0 bases and 2 bases, there was a span of 11 bases. This CDR3 contains 16 residues. CDR1 is SGDLS, CDR2 YYNGEE, per germline. CDR3: CASSVDSTTNTGELFF. Written as DNA, the CDR3 is TGTGCCAGCAGCGTAGATAGCACAACCAACACCGGGGAGCTGTTTTTT.

The chain recombines TRBV9 with TRBJ2-1, with 7 bases matching TRBD2. Germline V gene data show CDR1 as SGDLS and CDR2 as YYNGEE. This CDR3 has 15 amino acids. V shed 3 bases and J 5 bases; nucleotides not matched to a gene: 8. The CDR3: CASSAPGLTHNEQFF. For the CDR3, the DNA is TGTGCCAGCAGCGCCCCGGGACTAACCCACAATGAGCAGTTCTTC.

V gene TRBV2 combines with J gene TRBJ1-2, with 8 bases fitting TRBD1. The CDR3 length is 13 residues. Germline lookup yields CDR1 SNHLY and CDR2 FYNNEI. V was clipped by 6 bases and J by 4 bases; unmatched bases: 4. The CDR3 coding sequence is TGTGCCAGCAGCCGGGACAGGATCTATGGCTACACCTTC. This translates into CASSRDRIYGYTF.

The rearrangement joins TRBV7-9 to TRBJ2-7; the D gene is possibly TRBD1 (8 bases). This CDR3 is 12 amino acids long. Deletions cut 5 bases from V and 7 bases from J, with 12 bases between. CDR1 and CDR2 from the germline V gene are SEHNR and FQNEAQ (reference sequence). The CDR3 sequence is CASSPQGGEQYF. The CDR3 nucleotides are TGTGCCAGCAGCCCACAGGGGGGGGAGCAGTACTTC.

V and J are TRBV5-1 and TRBJ2-7; 12 bases line up with TRBD1. J lost 2 bases, V lost 0 bases, and 3 bases had no gene match. This CDR3 comprises 16 residues. Germline values: CDR1 SGHRS, CDR2 YFSETQ. CDR3 DNA sequence: TGCGCCAGCAGCTTGGACAGGGACAGGGGGCCCTACGAGCAGTACTTC. This gives the protein CASSLDRDRGPYEQYF.

The J gene is TRBJ2-2, the V gene TRBV6-5, with D unclear. The germline gives CDR1 MNHEY, CDR2 SVGAGI. Trimming took off 7 bases at V and 5 bases at J, with 14 bases between the two ends. The CDR3 extends over 14 amino acids. The CDR3 nucleotides read TGTGCCAGCATGACGGCCATGCGGACCGGGGAGCTGTTTTTT. It codes for CASMTAMRTGELFF.

This chain uses TRBV2 with TRBJ1-2; tentatively, D is TRBD1 (6 bases). This CDR3 is 15 amino acids long. Germline loops: CDR1 SNHLY, CDR2 FYNNEI. Trimming left V 7 bases short and J 4 bases short, with 19 bases between. CDR3 sequence: CASNLQGPTSYGYTF. Written as DNA, the CDR3 is TGTGCCAGCAACCTACAGGGCCCGACCTCCTATGGCTACACCTTC.

CDR3 in DNA: TGTGCCAGCAGCGTAACCCCCCAGAACCAAGAGACCCAGTACTTC. Translation gives CASSVTPQNQETQYF. The chain recombines TRBV9 with TRBJ2-5, with no clear D. CDR1 SGDLS and CDR2 YYNGEE come from the germline V gene. Trimming shortened V by 1 base and J by 0 bases, and 10 bases separated the two germline ends. This CDR3 comprises 15 residues.

V is TRBV2 and J is TRBJ1-2; 8 nucleotides match TRBD1. In germline, CDR1 is SNHLY, CDR2 FYNNEI. V was pared by 6 bases and J by 5 bases, with 5 bases of the junction left unmatched. This CDR3 has 13 amino acids. CDR3 region: CASSAGGAYGYTF. The CDR3 DNA is TGTGCCAGCAGCGCAGGGGGCGCGTATGGCTACACCTTC.

This clone occurred a few times. The rearrangement uses TRBV27 and TRBJ1-5; weak D call: TRBD1 (5 bases). The V gene's germline CDR1 is MNHEY and CDR2 SMNVEV (reference sequence). The germline V and J ends were trimmed by 6 bases and 3 bases, with 12 bases remaining between them. This CDR3 region has 14 residues. Written as DNA, the CDR3 is TGTGCCAGCAGCAAACAGGATACCAATCAGCCCCAGCATTTT. Encoded protein: CASSKQDTNQPQHF.